Reported below is one TCR beta chain. It has no known antigen specificity. Per-base quality was not reported, and no clone a single base away is much larger than it. These data come from a study of T cell responses to AZD1222 COVID-19 vaccine (dated by TCRdb to the early 2020s). Notes on the research overall: AZD1222 recipients given second doses at about 4 weeks or at about 12 weeks were pooled, since spike-specific TCR depth and breadth were not found to differ between the two schedules. TCR sequencing was performed for 233 trial participants, of whom roughly 200 were given two doses of AZD1222 and 26 were given two doses of MenACWY control vaccine. Trial participants were enrolled by age into subgroups of 18-55, 56-69 and 70-plus years, and around 140, 26 and 57 TCR-sequenced participants, respectively, were included in these subgroups.

The paper as a whole reports these results and caveats: No day 14 peak-response samples were available, so repertoires were characterized only after the peak T cell response. Reportedly, close to half of the unique spike-specific TCRs recognized epitopes lying outside the regions that are mutated in the B.1.351 and B.1.1.7 variants. The whole spike protein was spanned by vaccine-associated CD4 TCRs, and dominant responses were seen in regions 160-218 and 743-854. Participants were mostly white British, with more females than males. The authors suggested clonal diversity may have been underestimated. A significant rise in spike-specific TCR breadth and depth was observed after two AZD1222 doses relative to day 0 and relative to MenACWY recipients. Only five to seven AZD1222 recipients were SARS-CoV-2 seropositive at baseline, limiting conclusions about previously exposed vaccinees. The 56-69-year group was small, and its depth increase did not reach significance, likely because of low power.

The CDR3 regions of human TCRbeta chains were analyzed by immunosequencing. For the original study's pipeline: TCRs in the repertoires were compared against a reference library of SARS-CoV-2-specific TCRs that had been generated with the MIRA antigen-specificity platform. Breadth meant the fraction of unique TCRs that were SARS-CoV-2-associated, whereas depth meant the fraction of total T cells that were SARS-CoV-2-associated. Using the MIRA data, each spike-specific TCR was assigned both to the spike region to which the TCR was reactive and to a CD4 or CD8 class. Log10-transformed breadth and depth values were compared by one-way ANOVA with Sidak's multiple comparisons tests. In its TCRdb copy, this immuneACCESS table keeps in-frame sequences only and misses some clones. Where compared with another copy, unresolved V genes explain less than half of these, and the others have no known cause. V and J calls and clone size are given by that table; D and trimming were obtained from the DNA. The sample records 120,000 to 150,000 clones, about 87% of which are singletons. Of the sample, 4.5% to 6.5% is held by the ten largest clones.

Inclusive of the bounding cysteine and phenylalanine, the CDR3 is 15 residues long. Left in the record is the CDR3 DNA by itself, 45 bases read in frame from the first base. Per the germline V gene (reference sequence), SGHKS is the CDR1 and YYEKEE is the CDR2. Trimming takes 1 base off V and 10 bases off J; junction bases not matched to a gene: 4. The sample's time point label is to be understood as: baseline before first vaccination. Samples from vaccinated people were obtained from the UK trials COV001 and COV002, which included a single-blind randomized controlled phase 2/3 trial of AZD1222 (ChAdOx1 nCoV-19) in healthy adults. Trial participant PBMC samples were collected at day 0 and day 28 after the second dose for TCRbeta chain sequencing.

This sequence originates from an adult in good health. The chain joins TRBV5-5 to TRBJ1-6; the junction holds 11 bases that match TRBD1. Specimen: peripheral blood, collected on day 0 of AZD1222 vaccination. Here the CDR3 is given as CASSLPGTGGSPLHF. The DNA sequence is as follows: TGTGCCAGCAGCTTGCCCGGGACAGGGGGATCACCCCTCCACTTT.